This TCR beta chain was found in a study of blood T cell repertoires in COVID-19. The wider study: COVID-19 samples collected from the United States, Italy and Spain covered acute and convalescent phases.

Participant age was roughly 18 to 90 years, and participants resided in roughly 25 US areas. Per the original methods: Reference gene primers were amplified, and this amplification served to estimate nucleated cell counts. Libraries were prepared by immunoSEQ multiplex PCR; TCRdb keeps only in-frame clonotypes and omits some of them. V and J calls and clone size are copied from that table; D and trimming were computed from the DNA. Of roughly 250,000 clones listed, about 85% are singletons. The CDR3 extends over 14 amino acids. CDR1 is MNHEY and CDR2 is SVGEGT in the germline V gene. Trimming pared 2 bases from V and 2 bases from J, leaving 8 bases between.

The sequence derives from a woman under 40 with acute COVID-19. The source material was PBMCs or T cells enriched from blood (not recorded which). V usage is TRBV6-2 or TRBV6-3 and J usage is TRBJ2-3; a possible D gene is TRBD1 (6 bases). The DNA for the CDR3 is TGTGCCAGCAGTTACGGGACACACACAGATACGCAGTATTTT. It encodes CASSYGTHTDTQYF.